This T cell receptor beta chain stems from a study of T cell changes during pregnancy in multiple sclerosis. Method: immunoSEQ multiplex PCR; TCRdb's copy keeps in-frame clones and lacks some. The repertoire holds 10,000 to 15,000 clones, with around 94% as singletons. Germline CDR1 is LNHDA and CDR2 is SQIVND (reference sequence). The V end lost 4 bases, the J end lost 6 bases, and 15 bases lay between the germline ends. The CDR3 has 14 amino acids. The input for sequencing was CD4+ T cells from peripheral blood mononuclear cells, taken before pregnancy. V usage is TRBV19 and J usage is TRBJ1-1; D uncertain. This receptor was obtained from a female donor with multiple sclerosis, enrolled in a pregnancy study. CDR3 sequence reads: CASSTAMAVSEAFF. For the CDR3, the DNA is TGTGCCAGTAGTACAGCGATGGCGGTCTCTGAAGCTTTCTTT.